Following are 25 T cell receptor beta chains from one sample sequenced in a study of T cells in Graves' hyperthyroidism and ophthalmopathy. RNA transcripts yielded amplified TCR beta CDR3 regions. Primed by the HTBI set, a first-round RT-PCR was run on the TCR CDR3. One entry per CDR3 protein, called by TCRdb with MiXCR from the multiplex PCR reads. The table has nearly 600,000 distinct CDR3 sequences, approximately 15% seen once. Sequenced material: blood. The receptor set was obtained from a woman aged 18-29 years with Graves' ophthalmopathy.

This clonotype was detected many times. The rearrangement uses TRBV2 and TRBJ1-5; 8 nucleotides agree with TRBD1. Germline CDR1 is SNHLY and CDR2 is FYNNEI. The CDR3 totals 17 residues. V lost 10 bases, J lost 0 bases, and 14 bases stayed unmatched. The CDR3 loop reads CATRDRPEYYSNQPQHF. CDR3 nucleotides: TGTGCCACCAGGGACAGGCCGGAATACTATAGCAATCAGCCCCAGCATTTT.

The chain uses TRBV11-2 and TRBJ2-7, with 8 positions matching TRBD1. The CDR3 totals 15 residues. V lost 4 bases, J lost 3 bases, and 8 bases stayed unmatched. Germline V gene data show CDR1 as SGHAT and CDR2 as FQNNGV. CDR3 sequence (DNA): TGTGCCAGCAGCTCAGGACAGGGCGTCCACTACGAGCAGTACTTC. Encoded protein: CASSSGQGVHYEQYF.

This clonotype occurred many times. The rearrangement joins TRBV12-3 or TRBV12-4 to TRBJ2-1; no definite D call. The CDR3 loop spans 13 amino acids. Between the trimmed V and J ends, which lost 2 bases and 8 bases, there was a span of 10 bases. The chain's CDR3 is CASSLSSAYEQFF. The DNA for the CDR3 is TGTGCCAGCAGTTTATCTTCTGCGTATGAGCAGTTCTTC.

In this sample, this clonotype turned up a few times. J is TRBJ2-7 and V is TRBV27; a weak D match, TRBD2 (6 bases). V was shortened by 6 bases and J by 2 bases, with 17 bases between the two germline ends. Germline CDR1 and CDR2: MNHEY and SMNVEV (reference sequence). The length of the CDR3 is 15 residues. The CDR3 sequence is CASSSGGTPPYEQYF. The CDR3, as DNA: TGTGCCAGCAGCTCTGGAGGGACGCCACCCTACGAGCAGTACTTC.

This clonotype was recorded many times. The chain is built from TRBV20-1 and TRBJ2-1; TRBD1 agrees at 9 bases. CDR3 size: 15 residues. Looked up from germline, CDR1 is DFQATT and CDR2 is SNEGSKA (reference sequence). V trimming: 4 bases; J trimming: 6 bases; junction bases outside the gene matches: 10. CDR3 protein: CSATAGTGFFNEQFF. CDR3 sequence (DNA): TGCAGTGCTACCGCCGGGACAGGGTTCTTCAATGAGCAGTTCTTC.

This clonotype came up many times. The chain recombines TRBV11-3 with TRBJ2-5; a possible D gene is TRBD2 (7 bases). The germline V and J ends were trimmed by 3 bases and 7 bases, with 21 bases remaining between them. Per the germline V gene, CDR1 is SGHNT and CDR2 is YENEEA. The CDR3 runs 16 residues. The CDR3 DNA sequence: TGTGCCAGCAGCTTCTTCGAGGGAGGGTCCAGGGGGACCCAGTACTTC. Its protein is CASSFFEGGSRGTQYF.

This clonotype has at least ten counts. The CDR3 sequence: CAISLRVGRQPLGGYTF. CDR3 nucleotides: TGTGCCATCAGCCTCAGAGTGGGCAGGCAACCCCTGGGGGGCTACACCTTC. This chain links TRBV10-3 with TRBJ1-2; D unresolved. Trimming cost V 6 bases and J 8 bases, with 28 bases left between them. Germline values: CDR1 ENHRY, CDR2 SYGVKD. The CDR3 covers 17 residues.

The rearrangement joins TRBV19 to TRBJ2-5; maybe TRBD2 (6 bases). V was trimmed by 7 bases and J by 3 bases, leaving 21 bases between them. The CDR3 length is 16 residues. Germline CDR1 reads LNHDA; CDR2 reads SQIVND (reference sequence). The CDR3 region has the DNA TGTGCCAGTACCCGTGGGGGGAAAGGAGGAGAAGAGACCCAGTACTTC. As protein: CASTRGGKGGEETQYF.

This clonotype was counted only a few times. The chain joins TRBV7-9 to TRBJ2-1, with D perhaps matching TRBD1 or TRBD2 (5 bases each). CDR3 length: 17 amino acids. Germline-derived CDR1 and CDR2 are SEHNR and FQNEAQ (reference sequence). Trimming took off 2 bases at V and 10 bases at J, with 24 bases between the two ends. CDR3 sequence: CASSLPMGQGPTMEQFF. The CDR3 bases are TGTGCCAGCAGCTTACCCATGGGGCAGGGACCGACAATGGAGCAGTTCTTC.

This clonotype showed up just a few times. CDR3 DNA sequence: TGTGCCAGCAGCTTAGGGGCAGGAGAAAGCTACACCTTC. Protein sequence: CASSLGAGESYTF. V gene TRBV7-2 combines with J gene TRBJ1-2; no clear D gene. This CDR3 region has 13 residues. The germline gives CDR1 SGHTA, CDR2 FQGNSA. Trimming removed 1 base from V and 9 bases from J, with 12 bases in between.

This clonotype was counted only a few times. This chain joins TRBV4-1 and TRBJ1-2, with a weak D call TRBD1 (6 bases). Per the germline V gene, CDR1 is MGHRA and CDR2 is YSYEKL. Trimming stripped 5 bases from V and 5 bases from J, with 18 bases between. The CDR3 length is 15 residues. In DNA, the CDR3 is TGCGCCAGCAGCTCACAGGGTGGGTCTACATATGGCTACACCTTC. Protein product: CASSSQGGSTYGYTF.

This chain joins TRBV7-2 and TRBJ1-4, with D unresolved. Trimming removed 1 base at V and 4 bases at J, with 10 bases between. Germline CDR1 reads SGHTA; CDR2 reads FQGNSA. This CDR3 has 15 amino acids. The CDR3, as DNA: TGTGCCAGCAGCTTAGTGGGCGGGGTTAATGAAAAACTGTTTTTT. Translated, it gives CASSLVGGVNEKLFF.

The J gene is TRBJ2-5, the V gene TRBV30, with D uncertain. Trimming left V 5 bases short and J 2 bases short, with 6 bases between. Germline lookup yields CDR1 GTSNPN and CDR2 SVGIG (reference sequence). The CDR3 spans 11 residues. In nucleotides, the CDR3 is TGTGCCTGGGCGGTTCAAGAGACCCAGTACTTC. The encoded protein is CAWAVQETQYF.

This rearrangement joins TRBV4-2 to TRBJ1-1; 12 bases fit TRBD1. In germline, CDR1 is LGHNA, CDR2 YNFKEQ. The CDR3 has 17 amino acids. Trimming removed 4 bases from V and 5 bases from J; junction bases left unmatched: 11. The CDR3 reads CASSLTGTGGEGTEAFF. For the CDR3, the DNA is TGTGCCAGCAGCCTGACCGGGACAGGGGGCGAGGGAACTGAAGCTTTCTTT.

This clonotype was seen once. This chain joins TRBV28 and TRBJ2-3; 10 bases are shared with TRBD1. This CDR3 comprises 16 residues. Germline V gene sequence: CDR1 MDHEN, CDR2 SYDVKM. The J segment lost 3 bases and the V segment lost 6 bases, leaving 9 bases of the junction unmatched. The CDR3 DNA sequence: TGTGCCAGCAGAACGTTTTGGGACAGGGGAACAGATACGCAGTATTTT. Encoded protein: CASRTFWDRGTDTQYF.

The V call is TRBV4-2, the J call TRBJ2-6, with D possibly being TRBD1 (5 bases). This CDR3 is built from 21 residues. Germline values: CDR1 LGHNA, CDR2 YNFKEQ. The germline V and J ends were trimmed by 0 bases and 1 base, with 22 bases remaining between them. The CDR3 bases are TGTGCCAGCAGCCAAGATGATGGGGCGGCCCCGAGAAATTCTGGGGCCAACGTCCTGACTTTC. Amino acid sequence: CASSQDDGAAPRNSGANVLTF.

This clonotype was found many times. The chain uses TRBV28 and TRBJ2-7, with a weak D call TRBD1 (5 bases). The CDR3 has 17 amino acids. Germline V gives CDR1 MDHEN, CDR2 SYDVKM. V lost 7 bases, J lost 2 bases, and 24 bases lay in between. CDR3 loop: CASTSAPRQLATYEQYF. CDR3 nucleotide sequence: TGTGCCAGCACCTCTGCCCCCCGACAGCTGGCGACCTACGAGCAGTACTTC. Variable domain in full (rest from reference TRBV28 and TRBJ2-7): DVKVTQSSRYLVKRTGEKVFLECVQDMDHENMFWYRQDPGLGLRLIYFSYDVKMKEKGDIPEGYSVSREKKERFSLILESASTNQTSMYLCASTSAPRQLATYEQYFGPGTRLTVT.

This clonotype occurred many times. This chain joins TRBV20-1 and TRBJ2-7; a weak D match, TRBD1 (6 bases). The length of the CDR3 is 15 residues. Germline lookup yields CDR1 DFQATT and CDR2 SNEGSKA (reference sequence). V lost 2 bases, J lost 3 bases, and 17 bases lay in between. The CDR3 loop reads CSARWIRTDFYEQYF. For the CDR3, the DNA is TGCAGTGCTAGATGGATCAGGACAGATTTCTACGAGCAGTACTTC.

This clonotype was detected many times. This rearrangement joins TRBV2 to TRBJ2-1; D possibly corresponds to TRBD2 (6 bases). The CDR3 consists of 16 residues. Trimming shortened V by 5 bases and J by 0 bases, and 14 bases separated the two germline ends. The germline V gene has CDR1 SNHLY and CDR2 FYNNEI. The CDR3 DNA reads TGTGCCAGCAGTCCCGGGACTTTGAGCTCCTACAATGAGCAGTTCTTC. The encoded protein is CASSPGTLSSYNEQFF.

This clonotype turned up a few times. This chain connects TRBV6-1 to TRBJ2-7, with 9 nucleotides matching TRBD2. The V gene end was trimmed by 0 bases and the J gene end by 2 bases; junction bases not matched to a gene: 8. The CDR3 has 17 amino acids. The germline V gene has CDR1 MNHNS and CDR2 SASEGT. CDR3 residues: CASSEAALAGWTYEQYF. For the CDR3, the DNA is TGTGCCAGCAGTGAAGCGGCTCTAGCGGGATGGACCTACGAGCAGTACTTC.

This clonotype has at least ten counts. J is TRBJ2-5 and V is TRBV12-3 or TRBV12-4; a weak D match, TRBD2 (5 bases). The CDR3 extends over 14 amino acids. V was pared by 0 bases and J by 4 bases, with 9 bases between. This chain's CDR3 is CASSLAGDAETQYF. In nucleotides, the CDR3 is TGTGCCAGCAGTTTAGCGGGAGACGCAGAGACCCAGTACTTC.

This clonotype was counted at least ten times. This chain joins TRBV6-1 and TRBJ1-4; 7 bases agree with TRBD1. This CDR3 is 14 amino acids long. J was trimmed by 10 bases and V by 2 bases; bases with no gene match: 7. Germline lookup yields CDR1 MNHNS and CDR2 SASEGT. The CDR3 sequence is CASSEMAGGGKLFF. CDR3 in DNA: TGTGCCAGCAGTGAAATGGCAGGGGGAGGAAAACTGTTTTTT.

This clonotype was observed a few times. The rearrangement links TRBV12-3 or TRBV12-4 to TRBJ1-1; 9 positions match TRBD1. The ends lost 7 bases at V and 4 bases at J; junction bases unmatched: 10. CDR3 length: 15 residues. The CDR3 nucleotides are TGTGCCAGCACCCCGGGACAGGGACTTTCCACTGAAGCTTTCTTT. As protein: CASTPGQGLSTEAFF.

J is TRBJ1-1 and V is TRBV4-3; 7 bases agree with TRBD1. V was clipped by 0 bases and J by 9 bases; unmatched bases: 4. Per the germline V gene, CDR1 is LGHNA and CDR2 is YSLEER. CDR3 size: 13 residues. As DNA, the CDR3 is TGCGCCAGCAGCCAAGACCCGACAGGGCAAGCTTTCTTT. It codes for CASSQDPTGQAFF.

This chain connects TRBV3-1 to TRBJ2-3; 9 positions agree with TRBD1. Germline CDR1 reads LGHDT; CDR2 reads YNNKEL (reference sequence). J gave up 4 bases and V 0 bases, and 5 bases lay outside the gene matches. CDR3 length: 16 amino acids. The CDR3 protein is CASSQDGQGWPDTQYF. In nucleotides, the CDR3 is TGTGCCAGCAGCCAAGATGGACAGGGGTGGCCAGATACGCAGTATTTT.